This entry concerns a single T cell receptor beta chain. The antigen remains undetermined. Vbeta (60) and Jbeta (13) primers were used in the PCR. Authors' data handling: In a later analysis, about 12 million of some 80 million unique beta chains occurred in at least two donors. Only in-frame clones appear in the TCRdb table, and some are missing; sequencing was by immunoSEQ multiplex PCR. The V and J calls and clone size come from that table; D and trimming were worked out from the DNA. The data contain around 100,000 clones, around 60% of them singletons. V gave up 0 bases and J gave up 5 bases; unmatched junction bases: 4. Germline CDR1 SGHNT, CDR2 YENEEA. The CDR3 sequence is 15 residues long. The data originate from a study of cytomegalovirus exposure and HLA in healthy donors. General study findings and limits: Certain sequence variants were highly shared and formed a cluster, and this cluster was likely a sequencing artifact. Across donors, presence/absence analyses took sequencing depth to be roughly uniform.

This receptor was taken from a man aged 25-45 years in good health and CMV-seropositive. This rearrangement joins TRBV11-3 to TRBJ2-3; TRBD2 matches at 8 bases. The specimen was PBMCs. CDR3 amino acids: CASSLERGAGDTQYF. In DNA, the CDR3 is TGTGCCAGCAGCTTAGAGCGGGGGGCGGGAGATACGCAGTATTTT.